These 27 T cell receptor beta chains were sequenced from one sample in a study of Ad26.COV2.S vaccination and SARS-CoV-2 variants. Data came from immunoSEQ multiplex PCR; TCRdb stores just in-frame clones and leaves some out. This sample has some 420,000 clones, with around 87% found just once. Treatment described: over 15 received Ad26.COV2.S at low or high dose, single or two shots; about 5 received placebo; per-sample allocation not given. The study sampled participants on day 63 after the first vaccine or placebo injection. Sequences were derived from peripheral blood, sampled in a trial of Ad26.COV2.S vaccine versus placebo. Receptors were obtained from a person between 18 and 59 years old who received the Ad26.COV2.S COVID-19 vaccine or a placebo.

The J gene is TRBJ1-1, the V gene TRBV19, with D possibly matching TRBD1 (6 bases). The CDR3 extends over 15 amino acids. Germline V gives CDR1 LNHDA, CDR2 SQIVND (reference sequence). V was shortened by 8 bases and J by 5 bases, with 21 bases between the two germline ends. The CDR3 reads CASLNPGAQETEAFF. CDR3 bases: TGTGCCAGTCTTAACCCGGGGGCGCAGGAAACTGAAGCTTTCTTT.

The gene calls are TRBV7-2 and TRBJ1-1, with D tentatively TRBD1 (6 bases). Germline V lookup: CDR1 SGHTA, CDR2 FQGNSA. Deletions cut 2 bases from V and 10 bases from J, with 11 bases between. The CDR3 has 12 amino acids. Written as DNA, the CDR3 is TGTGCCAGCAGCTTAACAGGGCTCGGAGCTTTCTTT. Translated, it gives CASSLTGLGAFF. The whole variable domain, remainder taken from reference TRBV7-2 and TRBJ1-1, is GAGVSQSPSNKVTEKGKDVELRCDPISGHTALYWYRQSLGQGLEFLIYFQGNSAPDKSGLPSDRFSAERTGGSVSTLTIQRTQQEDSAVYLCASSLTGLGAFFGQGTRLTVV.

The chain links TRBV30 to TRBJ2-7; TRBD1 matches 10 bases. Germline lookup yields CDR1 GTSNPN and CDR2 SVGIG (reference sequence). This CDR3 is 11 amino acids long. The V and J ends lost 0 bases and 13 bases, in that order; junction bases with no gene match: 3. The CDR3 bases are TGTGCCTGGAGTGTAGGACAGGGGGAATACTTC. This gives the protein CAWSVGQGEYF.

The chain couples TRBV28 to TRBJ2-1; 10 bases are a match to TRBD2. Per the germline V gene, CDR1 is MDHEN and CDR2 is SYDVKM. Germline trimming cut 5 bases from V and 1 base from J; bases unmatched to any gene: 2. CDR3 size: 15 residues. This CDR3 is CASSHSGGSYNEQFF. In DNA form, the CDR3 reads TGTGCCAGCAGTCATAGCGGGGGGTCCTACAATGAGCAGTTCTTC. The full variable domain, rest sourced from reference TRBV28 and TRBJ2-1, is DVKVTQSSRYLVKRTGEKVFLECVQDMDHENMFWYRQDPGLGLRLIYFSYDVKMKEKGDIPEGYSVSREKKERFSLILESASTNQTSMYLCASSHSGGSYNEQFFGPGTRLTVL.

A single count supports this clone. This rearrangement joins TRBV2 to TRBJ2-1, with D tentatively TRBD1 or TRBD2 (5 bases each). The CDR3 extends over 17 amino acids. Germline V lookup: CDR1 SNHLY, CDR2 FYNNEI. Trimming took off 1 base at V and 5 bases at J, with 18 bases between the two ends. CDR3 bases: TGTGCCAGCAGTGAAGGACTCACACGGGGCTTACACAATGAGCAGTTCTTC. As protein: CASSEGLTRGLHNEQFF.

This rearrangement joins TRBV30 to TRBJ1-1; D unclear. The CDR3 contains 12 residues. CDR1 and CDR2 (germline): GTSNPN, SVGIG (reference sequence). V was pared by 2 bases and J by 1 base, with 5 bases between. CDR3 loop: CAWSRRNTEAFF. Here the CDR3 DNA reads TGTGCCTGGAGTCGGAGGAACACTGAAGCTTTCTTT.

V usage is TRBV5-1 and J usage is TRBJ2-3; 7 nucleotides align to TRBD2. CDR3 length: 15 amino acids. The junction had 8 bases not matched to a gene; V was cut back by 4 bases and J by 3 bases. CDR1 is SGHRS and CDR2 is YFSETQ in the germline V gene. The CDR3 bases are TGCGCCAGCAGCACCGAGCGGGGAGGGACAGATACGCAGTATTTT. Its protein is CASSTERGGTDTQYF.

The chain's CDR3 is CAWNGGQQIGEQYF. The CDR3 DNA is TGTGCCTGGAACGGGGGACAGCAAATTGGCGAGCAGTACTTC. The chain combines TRBV30 with TRBJ2-7, with a possible D match to TRBD1 (7 bases). This CDR3 is 14 amino acids long. CDR1 and CDR2 (germline): GTSNPN, SVGIG (reference sequence). V was cut by 4 bases and J by 6 bases, with 19 bases left in between.

The gene calls are TRBV4-3 and TRBJ1-1; D gene uncertain. There are 15 residues in the CDR3. Germline V gene lookup returns CDR1 LGHNA and CDR2 YSLEER. V was pared by 0 bases and J by 1 base, with 9 bases between. CDR3 DNA sequence: TGCGCCAGCAGCCAAGATCATGTCAGGAACACTGAAGCTTTCTTT. Protein sequence: CASSQDHVRNTEAFF.

The chain joins TRBV2 to TRBJ2-7; 7 bases are shared with TRBD1. Trimming took 5 bases from V and 1 from J; bases not matched to a gene: 8. CDR1 is SNHLY and CDR2 is FYNNEI in the germline V gene. The CDR3 has 15 residues. The CDR3 is CASSKDTGESYEQYF. CDR3 sequence (DNA): TGTGCCAGCAGTAAAGATACAGGGGAGTCCTACGAGCAGTACTTC.

J is TRBJ2-2 and V is TRBV19, with 10 bases aligning to TRBD2. Trimming cost V 9 bases and J 5 bases; bases outside gene matches: 12. The germline V gene encodes CDR1 LNHDA and CDR2 SQIVND (reference sequence). The CDR3 spans 16 residues. The CDR3: CASESLAGVGTGELFF. Written as DNA, the CDR3 is TGTGCCAGCGAGAGTCTAGCGGGGGTCGGGACCGGGGAGCTGTTTTTT.

The chain carries TRBV11-2 and TRBJ2-1; D is ambiguous. Germline V gene sequence: CDR1 SGHAT, CDR2 FQNNGV. With 0 bases removed from V and 15 bases from J, the gap between germline ends came to 18 bases. The length of the CDR3 is 14 residues. CDR3 protein: CASSLDLRRFRAFF. CDR3 bases: TGTGCCAGCAGCTTAGATCTCAGGCGGTTCCGGGCGTTCTTC.

The CDR3 DNA is TGTGCCATCAGGGGGGGGGACTCAGATACGCAGTATTTT. Its protein is CAIRGGDSDTQYF. The chain employs TRBV10-3 and TRBJ2-3; 7 bases fit TRBD2. V lost 6 bases to trimming and J lost 4 bases; unmatched junction nucleotides: 4. This CDR3 is built from 13 residues. The germline V gene has CDR1 ENHRY and CDR2 SYGVKD.

Here the CDR3 DNA reads TGTGCCAGCAGTCCCTCAGCGGGGGGGCCAGATACGCAGTATTTT. This codes for CASSPSAGGPDTQYF. This chain connects TRBV6-5 to TRBJ2-3, with 10 bases matching TRBD2. Germline V lookup: CDR1 MNHEY, CDR2 SVGAGI. The CDR3 covers 15 residues. J lost 4 bases, V lost 5 bases, and 6 bases had no gene match.

The chain couples TRBV14 to TRBJ1-4; maybe TRBD1 (5 bases). Deletions cut 0 bases from V and 7 bases from J, with 12 bases between. The V gene's germline CDR1 is SGHDN and CDR2 FVKESK. The CDR3 contains 15 residues. This CDR3 is CASSQEMRGGEKLFF. CDR3 bases: TGTGCCAGCAGCCAAGAAATGAGGGGCGGTGAAAAACTGTTTTTT. Full variable domain (missing parts from reference TRBV14 and TRBJ1-4): EAGVTQFPSHSVIEKGQTVTLRCDPISGHDNLYWYRRVMGKEIKFLLHFVKESKQDESGMPNNRFLAERTGGTYSTLKVQPAELEDSGVYFCASSQEMRGGEKLFFGSGTQLSVL.

V usage is TRBV4-3 and J usage is TRBJ2-7; D is unresolved. Germline loops: CDR1 LGHNA, CDR2 YSLEER. The CDR3 has 15 residues. The V end lost 1 base, the J end lost 4 bases, and 14 bases lay between the germline ends. CDR3 protein: CASSQGVSASYEQYF. The CDR3 DNA reads TGCGCCAGCAGCCAAGGAGTCTCAGCGTCTTACGAGCAGTACTTC.

This chain links TRBV24-1 with TRBJ1-2; D remains ambiguous. Germline V CDR1 and CDR2: KGHDR, SFDVKD. The V end was cut by 5 bases, the J end by 0 bases, with 9 bases between. The CDR3 has 14 residues. CDR3 in DNA: TGTGCCACCAGTGGTCACGGAGCTAACTATGGCTACACCTTC. This codes for CATSGHGANYGYTF.

This chain joins TRBV7-9 and TRBJ2-6; no firm D call. Trimming took 5 bases from V and 0 from J, leaving 20 bases between them. This CDR3 has 19 residues. CDR1 and CDR2 (germline): SEHNR, FQNEAQ (reference sequence). CDR3 in DNA: TGTGCCAGCAGCCCCTGGCTGTGGGCCAGGAGCTCTGGGGCCAACGTCCTGACTTTC. It yields the protein CASSPWLWARSSGANVLTF.

The J gene is TRBJ1-3, the V gene TRBV2; 7 nucleotides match TRBD1. Germline V gene sequence: CDR1 SNHLY, CDR2 FYNNEI. V shed 5 bases, J shed 6 bases, and the junction held 13 bases outside the gene matches. The CDR3 runs 16 residues. The CDR3 DNA is TGTGCCAGCAGTATTTACCCGGGACAGAAACTAAACACCATATATTTT. Residues: CASSIYPGQKLNTIYF. The complete variable domain, with remaining parts taken from reference TRBV2 and TRBJ1-3, reads EPEVTQTPSHQVTQMGQEVILRCVPISNHLYFYWYRQILGQKVEFLVSFYNNEISEKSEIFDDQFSVERPDGSNFTLKIRSTKLEDSAMYFCASSIYPGQKLNTIYFGEGSWLTVV.

CDR3 protein: CASSVGWGNTDTQYF. CDR3 in DNA: TGTGCCAGCAGCGTAGGATGGGGGAACACAGATACGCAGTATTTT. The chain uses TRBV9 and TRBJ2-3, with D perhaps being TRBD1 or TRBD2 (5 bases each). The CDR3 is 15 residues long. The germline CDR1 and CDR2 sequences are SGDLS and YYNGEE. Trimming removed 0 bases from V and 2 bases from J, with 10 bases in between.

This clone turned up a few times. The chain combines TRBV19 with TRBJ1-5; tentatively, D is TRBD1 (6 bases). Trimming stripped 10 bases from V and 4 bases from J, with 11 bases between. CDR1 LNHDA and CDR2 SQIVND come from the germline V gene (reference sequence). This CDR3 contains 12 residues. The CDR3 loop reads CATGHMNQPQHF. The CDR3 region has the DNA TGTGCCACGGGACATATGAATCAGCCCCAGCATTTT.

The rearrangement links TRBV28 to TRBJ1-4, with D perhaps matching TRBD1 (6 bases). V lost 6 bases to trimming and J lost 4 bases, with 18 bases between them. The CDR3 is made up of 16 amino acids. The germline V gene has CDR1 MDHEN and CDR2 SYDVKM. The CDR3 sequence is CASSQGGDGGNEKLFF. The CDR3 DNA reads as TGTGCCAGCAGCCAAGGGGGGGACGGGGGTAATGAAAAACTGTTTTTT.

CDR3 bases: TGTGCCAGCAGCCTGGAGACCCACCTCACCTACGAGCAGTACTTC. It is translated as CASSLETHLTYEQYF. The V call is TRBV7-2, the J call TRBJ2-7, with no clear D. This CDR3 has 15 amino acids. V lost 5 bases and J lost 2, with 16 bases in between. Germline loops: CDR1 SGHTA, CDR2 FQGNSA.

The CDR3 region is CASSGRQGDYEQYF. CDR3 nucleotide sequence: TGCGCCAGCAGCGGGAGACAGGGGGACTACGAGCAGTACTTC. The rearrangement joins TRBV5-1 to TRBJ2-7; 9 bases match TRBD1. CDR3 length: 14 residues. Per germline, CDR1 SGHRS and CDR2 YFSETQ. V lost 4 bases to trimming and J lost 3 bases; unmatched junction nucleotides: 5.

The V and J genes are TRBV6-6 and TRBJ1-1; TRBD1 is a possible D gene (5 bases). V was cut by 0 bases and J by 5 bases, with 13 bases left in between. This CDR3 is built from 15 residues. Germline-derived CDR1 and CDR2 are MNHNY and SVGAGI (reference sequence). In DNA, the CDR3 is TGTGCCAGCAGTTACTCGGTTGGGGGTCGGACTGAAGCTTTCTTT. Translating gives CASSYSVGGRTEAFF.

This clone was seen a single time. V and J are TRBV27 and TRBJ2-3; D is unresolved. The germline V and J ends were trimmed by 7 bases and 0 bases, with 14 bases remaining between them. The germline gives CDR1 MNHEY, CDR2 SMNVEV (reference sequence). The CDR3 has 15 residues. CDR3 sequence (DNA): TGTGCCAGCACGCCAGAGCTAGGGAGCACAGATACGCAGTATTTT. Amino acid sequence: CASTPELGSTDTQYF.

The chain joins TRBV7-8 to TRBJ2-2; D ambiguous. V lost 5 bases and J 8 bases, leaving 15 bases between the germline ends. The germline CDR1 and CDR2 sequences are SGHVS and FQNEAQ. This CDR3 region has 14 residues. The CDR3 spells CASSPNMGFGELFF. CDR3 coding DNA: TGTGCCAGCAGCCCTAACATGGGCTTTGGGGAGCTGTTTTTT.